Listed below are T cell receptor beta chains from one sample, sequenced in a study of cytomegalovirus exposure and HLA in healthy donors. TCRdb's table, derived via immunoSEQ multiplex PCR, lists solely in-frame clones and lacks some. Among 200,000 or so clones listed, 80% to 85% were seen once. Sequences were obtained from PBMCs. Every receptor here comes from a woman in her forties or fifties in good health and CMV-seropositive. Each CDR3 is given with its conserved first and last residue. Fields, in order: CDR3 DNA, CDR3 protein, J gene, D gene, clone size, V gene. A D gene is named only where the DNA matches it firmly. Clone sizes are given selectively: once, few, many, or a class where the clone is expanded.

DNA: TGTGCCAGCAGTGGAGAGGGGGCGCAAAATAATTCACCCCTCCACTTT
CDR3: CASSGEGAQNNSPLHF
J: TRBJ1-6
D: TRBD1
size: once
V: TRBV2

DNA: TGTGCCAGCAGTTACCTACAGGGTCGAGAAGCTTTCTTT
CDR3: CASSYLQGREAFF
J: TRBJ1-1
D: NA
size: few
V: TRBV6-5

DNA: TGTGCCAGCAGCCTCACAGGGAGAGGGACGGATGAAAAACTGTTTTTT
CDR3: CASSLTGRGTDEKLFF
J: TRBJ1-4
D: NA
size: NA
V: TRBV7-9

DNA: TGTGCCAGCAGCTCGGACAGGATTTCATCGAACACTGAAGCTTTCTTT
CDR3: CASSSDRISSNTEAFF
J: TRBJ1-1
D: TRBD1
size: NA
V: TRBV5-5

DNA: TGTGCCAGCAGTTTACCCCCGGGACAGGGCTATGGCTACACCTTC
CDR3: CASSLPPGQGYGYTF
J: TRBJ1-2
D: TRBD1
size: NA
V: TRBV28

DNA: TGTGCCAGCAGCTTAGGGACAGGGAGTTTTGAGCAGTACTTC
CDR3: CASSLGTGSFEQYF
J: TRBJ2-7
D: TRBD1
size: NA
V: TRBV13

DNA: TGTGCCAGCAGACCTGACAGGGCCACAGATACGCAGTATTTT
CDR3: CASRPDRATDTQYF
J: TRBJ2-3
D: TRBD1
size: NA
V: TRBV2

DNA: TGTGCCAGCAGAAAACAGACAGATACGCAGTATTTT
CDR3: CASRKQTDTQYF
J: TRBJ2-3
D: NA
size: NA
V: TRBV6-1

DNA: TGTGCCAGCAGTTCATCCCAGGGCTACGAGCAGTACTTC
CDR3: CASSSSQGYEQYF
J: TRBJ2-7
D: NA
size: NA
V: TRBV6-5

DNA: TGTGCCAGCAGCTTGGGACTAGCGGCCTACAATGAGCAGTTCTTC
CDR3: CASSLGLAAYNEQFF
J: TRBJ2-1
D: TRBD2
size: few
V: TRBV5-6

DNA: TGTGCCAGCAGTTCGAACGGGGGGCTCAGCACAGATACGCAGTATTTT
CDR3: CASSSNGGLSTDTQYF
J: TRBJ2-3
D: NA
size: NA
V: TRBV6-5

DNA: TGCGCCAGCAGCTTTCGACAGGGGGTGGTGGGAAACATTCAGTACTTC
CDR3: CASSFRQGVVGNIQYF
J: TRBJ2-4
D: TRBD1
size: NA
V: TRBV5-1

DNA: TGTGCCTGGAGTATGACTAGCGGGAGTTACGAGCAGTACTTC
CDR3: CAWSMTSGSYEQYF
J: TRBJ2-7
D: TRBD2
size: NA
V: TRBV30

DNA: TGTGCCAGCAGTAGGGGGAATGAGCAGTTCTTC
CDR3: CASSRGNEQFF
J: TRBJ2-1
D: NA
size: NA
V: TRBV6-5

DNA: TGTGCCAGTAGTCTCCAGACGGGGAACAACAATCAGCCCCAGCATTTT
CDR3: CASSLQTGNNNQPQHF
J: TRBJ1-5
D: NA
size: few
V: TRBV19

DNA: TGTGCCAGCAGGGGGACAGGTGCAACTAATGAAAAACTGTTTTTT
CDR3: CASRGTGATNEKLFF
J: TRBJ1-4
D: TRBD1
size: few
V: TRBV2

DNA: TGTGCCAGCAGTTTGGGAAGGGGCACATCCTACGAGCAGTACTTC
CDR3: CASSLGRGTSYEQYF
J: TRBJ2-7
D: NA
size: NA
V: TRBV28

DNA: TGCGCCAGCAGCTTGGGAGGGTTCGAACTCTATGGCTACACCTTC
CDR3: CASSLGGFELYGYTF
J: TRBJ1-2
D: NA
size: NA
V: TRBV5-1

DNA: TGTGCCAGTAGTATACGGGGCGGACTAGCGTCACCGAATGAGCAGTTCTTC
CDR3: CASSIRGGLASPNEQFF
J: TRBJ2-1
D: TRBD2
size: once
V: TRBV19

DNA: TGTGCCAGTAGTACGACAGGGTCGGGGGAGACCCAGTACTTC
CDR3: CASSTTGSGETQYF
J: TRBJ2-5
D: TRBD1
size: NA
V: TRBV19

DNA: TGTGCCAGCAGCTTAGTGTCAGGGATCTCCTACGAGCAGTACTTC
CDR3: CASSLVSGISYEQYF
J: TRBJ2-7
D: NA
size: NA
V: TRBV7-2

DNA: TGTGCCAGCAGCTTGGGACAGGTTGGCGATGGCTACACCTTC
CDR3: CASSLGQVGDGYTF
J: TRBJ1-2
D: NA
size: NA
V: TRBV5-5

DNA: TGTGCCAGCTCACCCCTAGCGGGGGACAATGAGCAGTTCTTC
CDR3: CASSPLAGDNEQFF
J: TRBJ2-1
D: TRBD2
size: NA
V: TRBV18

DNA: TGTGCCAGCAGCGTCATGAGCGGCCCTAGCACAGATACGCAGTATTTT
CDR3: CASSVMSGPSTDTQYF
J: TRBJ2-3
D: NA
size: NA
V: TRBV9

DNA: TGTGCCAGCAGCGCAAGTCTGGGCGGGGAGCTGTTTTTC
CDR3: CASSASLGGELFF
J: TRBJ2-2
D: NA
size: NA
V: TRBV7-9

DNA: TGTGCCAGCAGCCCAGGGACAGGGGAGAGCACTGAAGCTTTCTTT
CDR3: CASSPGTGESTEAFF
J: TRBJ1-1
D: TRBD1
size: NA
V: TRBV5-6

DNA: TGTGCCAGCAGCTTAGGACTAGCGGCGATCAATGAGCAGTTCTTC
CDR3: CASSLGLAAINEQFF
J: TRBJ2-1
D: TRBD2
size: NA
V: TRBV11-2